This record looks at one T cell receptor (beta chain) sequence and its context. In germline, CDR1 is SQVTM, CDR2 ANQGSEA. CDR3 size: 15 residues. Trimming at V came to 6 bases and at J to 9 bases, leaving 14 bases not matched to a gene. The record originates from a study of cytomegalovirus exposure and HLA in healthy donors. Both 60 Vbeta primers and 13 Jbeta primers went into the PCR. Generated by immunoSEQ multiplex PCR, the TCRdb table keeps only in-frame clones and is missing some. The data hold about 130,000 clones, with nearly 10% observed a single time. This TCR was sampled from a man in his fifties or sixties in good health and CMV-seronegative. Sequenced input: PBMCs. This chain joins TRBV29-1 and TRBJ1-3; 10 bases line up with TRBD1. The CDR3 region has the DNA TGCAGCGTCGCAGATACCGGGACAGGGGAAGGCACCATATATTTT. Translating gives CSVADTGTGEGTIYF.